This T cell receptor (beta chain) was sequenced for a study of identical twins. Whole-study results and caveats: Reduced insertions were recorded for abundant cord blood beta clonotypes, with no such pattern in memory repertoires. Out-of-frame sharing of TCR alpha in monozygotic twins was underestimated by models.

To note about this clonotype: Its antigen is unidentified.

This CDR3 has 15 amino acids. The germline V gene has CDR1 SGHRS and CDR2 YFSETQ. With 2 bases clipped from V and 5 bases from J, the junction kept 7 bases outside the gene matches. Template switching (which added a universal primer site) was used, and cDNA carried unique molecular identifiers. Via MiXCR, TCRdb re-called the 5' RACE reads, giving one row per CDR3 protein. The sample holds about 480,000 distinct CDR3 sequences, around 14% seen once. These data are also associated with another study on yellow fever vaccine responses in identical twins. In that study: Twins' vaccine T cell responses reportedly seemed partly convergent and partly personalized.

The TCR comes from a woman aged 18-29 years in good health. V and J are TRBV5-1 and TRBJ2-7; 10 bases match TRBD2. Specimen: CD4+ T cells sorted from blood. The DNA of the CDR3 is TGCGCCAGCAGCTTTAAGCGGGAGGGTACCAACGAGCAGTACTTC. Protein sequence: CASSFKREGTNEQYF.